This record concerns one T cell receptor (beta chain) sequence. This sample stems from a study of blood T cell repertoires in COVID-19. Repertoires were generated with immunoSEQ multiplex PCR, while TCRdb's copy carries only in-frame clones and drops some. The repertoire holds approximately 400,000 clones, with less than 90% as singletons. Germline V lookup: CDR1 SGHVS, CDR2 FNYEAQ. Between the trimmed V and J ends, which lost 0 bases and 3 bases, there was a span of 30 bases. This CDR3 has 21 residues. The TCR comes from a woman aged 50 to 65 who had recovered from COVID-19. This chain uses TRBV7-6 with TRBJ2-7; perhaps TRBD1 as D (6 bases). Material for sequencing was PBMCs or T cells enriched from blood (not recorded which). CDR3 nucleotides: TGTGCCAGCAGCTTAGCGGCCGGACAGAAGGGGGTCTACGCATCGATCTACGAGCAGTACTTC. This encodes CASSLAAGQKGVYASIYEQYF.